Sequencing of this T cell receptor (beta chain) was carried out in a study of T cells in Graves' hyperthyroidism and ophthalmopathy. Study-level points and caveats: Ophthalmopathy was separated from stable hyperthyroidism by a 13 V-J model. Ophthalmopathy, which appeared later, was predicted by the model a median 6.5 months before onset.

Amplified TCR beta CDR3 regions came from RNA transcripts. When the TCR CDR3 underwent first-round RT-PCR, the HTBI primer set was used. TCRdb used MiXCR to reprocess the multiplex PCR reads, holding one entry per CDR3 protein. Here the sample spans over 700,000 distinct CDR3 sequences, 38% being singletons. On the basis of clinical symptoms, serum thyroxine and TRAb, thyroid ultrasound and orbital computed tomography, diagnoses were made. Source material for PBMCs was more than 9.5 ml fresh peripheral blood. Concerning this clonotype itself: Its antigen is currently unknown.

CDR1 is SQVTM and CDR2 is ANQGSEA in the germline V gene. V lost 0 bases and J lost 8, with 16 bases in between. The CDR3 loop spans 14 amino acids. This receptor was taken from a man in his late teens or twenties with Graves' hyperthyroidism. Sequenced sample: blood. The V gene is TRBV29-1, the J gene TRBJ1-2; D might be TRBD1 (6 bases). CDR3 sequence: CSVEDGGGTTGYTF. The CDR3 DNA sequence: TGCAGCGTTGAAGATGGAGGGGGGACAACCGGCTACACCTTC.